These 9 T cell receptor beta chains were all obtained from the same sample, sequenced in a study of shared clonotypes between healthy human individuals. Produced via immunoSEQ multiplex PCR; TCRdb's table is partial and in-frame only. This table holds approximately 2.5 million clones, around 94% found once. Sequencing was carried out using naive CD4+ T cells sorted from blood. The subset: CD45RA+ positively selected. The receptors shown here come from a man between 18 and 29 years old in good health.

This clone showed up just a few times. The V and J genes are TRBV18 and TRBJ1-1, with D perhaps matching TRBD1 (5 bases). CDR3 size: 15 residues. Germline V lookup: CDR1 KGHSH, CDR2 LQKENI. Trimming left V 2 bases short and J 9 bases short, with 19 bases between. CDR3 in amino acids: CASSPKGGENSQAFF. CDR3 in DNA: TGTGCCAGCTCACCAAAGGGAGGGGAAAATTCACAAGCTTTCTTT.

V and J are TRBV7-3 and TRBJ2-3; 7 bases agree with TRBD2. The J segment lost 6 bases and the V segment lost 0 bases, leaving 9 bases of the junction unmatched. The V gene's germline CDR1 is SGHTA and CDR2 FQGTGA. The CDR3 has 16 amino acids. CDR3 loop: CASSLTSGGPFDTQYF. CDR3 DNA: TGTGCCAGCAGCTTAACCTCGGGGGGTCCATTTGATACGCAGTATTTT.

The chain has TRBV21-1 and TRBJ1-5; the tabulated D call, TRBD1, remains unverified against the DNA. TRBV21-1 is shown as a pseudogene. The CDR3 totals 14 residues. The CDR3: CASSKATGDQPQHF. The CDR3 DNA is TGTGCCAGCAGCAAAGCCACAGGGGATCAGCCCCAGCATTTT.

This rearrangement joins TRBV6-1 to TRBJ2-7, with D unclear. Trimming removed 2 bases at V and 9 bases at J, with 11 bases between. The CDR3 runs 12 residues. Germline values: CDR1 MNHNS, CDR2 SASEGT. CDR3 bases: TGTGCCAGCAGTGAAAAAAGTTTAAGGCAGTACTTC. This sequence encodes CASSEKSLRQYF.

This chain links TRBV11-2 with TRBJ2-7, with 8 bases that match TRBD2. Germline V gene sequence: CDR1 SGHAT, CDR2 FQNNGV. Unmatched junction bases numbered 4, after V lost 4 bases and J lost 2 bases. The CDR3 has 14 amino acids. This chain's CDR3 is CASSSSGRPYEQYF. CDR3 sequence (DNA): TGTGCCAGCAGCTCAAGCGGGAGACCCTACGAGCAGTACTTC.

The chain recombines TRBV4-3 with TRBJ2-1; possibly TRBD2 for D (6 bases). This CDR3 region has 15 residues. Germline CDR1 is LGHNA and CDR2 is YSLEER. The germline V and J ends were trimmed by 3 bases and 4 bases, with 13 bases remaining between them. CDR3 sequence: CASSQGLPTYNEQFF. Written as DNA, the CDR3 is TGCGCCAGCAGCCAGGGACTTCCAACGTACAATGAGCAGTTCTTC.

This clone was detected a few times. The rearrangement joins TRBV20-1 to TRBJ1-1, with a weak D call TRBD1 (5 bases). The length of the CDR3 is 11 residues. The V end lost 4 bases, the J end lost 7 bases, and 10 bases lay between the germline ends. Germline CDR1 and CDR2: DFQATT and SNEGSKA (reference sequence). The CDR3 DNA reads as TGCAGTGCTAACCAGGGCGGTGAAGCTTTCTTT. The encoded protein is CSANQGGEAFF.

The rearrangement joins TRBV6-5 to TRBJ2-7; D assignment may be TRBD1 or TRBD2 (5 bases each). The CDR3 loop spans 14 amino acids. Germline CDR1 MNHEY, CDR2 SVGAGI. The V end was cut by 4 bases, the J end by 3 bases, with 13 bases between. The CDR3 DNA is TGTGCCAGCAGTTCCCGGGGCAAAGTCTACGAGCAGTACTTC. It encodes CASSSRGKVYEQYF.

The chain uses TRBV7-2 and TRBJ2-7; weak D call: TRBD2 (6 bases). CDR3 length equals 13 residues. The V end was cut by 10 bases, the J end by 3 bases, with 16 bases between. Per germline, CDR1 SGHTA and CDR2 FQGNSA. The CDR3 sequence is CATRRRGSYEQYF. The CDR3 DNA is TGTGCCACAAGGCGGAGGGGAAGCTACGAGCAGTACTTC.